The source of this TCR beta chain is a study of shared clonotypes between healthy human individuals. Study as a whole: Researchers drew samples from a couple of women and a few men aged 18 to 49.

This CDR3 is 15 amino acids long. V lost 3 bases and J 5 bases, leaving 15 bases between the germline ends. CDR1 SGHNT and CDR2 YENEEA come from the germline V gene. This clone was seen a few times. Its antigen is currently unknown. Findings of the study overall: Clonotype sharing across donors was expected to vary with sequencing depth.

Authors' data handling: Filtering differed since immunoSEQ provided only junctions, with no quality scores. Some clones are missing from TCRdb's copy, which holds only in-frame ones; the method was immunoSEQ multiplex PCR. V and J calls and clone size are copied from that table; D and trimming were computed from the DNA. The sample has around 480,000 clones; over 75% are singletons. This TCR was sampled from a woman in her thirties or forties in good health. Some clones in this sample may be carry-over from other donors' samples. The V gene is TRBV11-3, the J gene TRBJ2-3; tentative D call: TRBD2 (6 bases). Sequencing input: PBMCs. In DNA form, the CDR3 reads TGTGCCAGCAGCTTGGAGGGCCAGCCTGGAGATACGCAGTATTTT. It yields the protein CASSLEGQPGDTQYF.